This T cell receptor (beta chain) derives from a study of T-cell memory formation after mild COVID-19. For the study at large: Largely donor-specific sequence clusters came from two donors.

TCRdb analysed the 5' RACE reads with MiXCR anew, one entry per CDR3 protein. The data show about 350,000 distinct CDR3 sequences, roughly 13% seen once. The length of the CDR3 is 13 residues. The V and J ends lost 5 bases and 2 bases respectively, with 9 bases between them. The germline V gene encodes CDR1 SEHNR and CDR2 FQNEAQ (reference sequence). J is TRBJ1-2 and V is TRBV7-9, with D perhaps TRBD1 (5 bases). The sequenced sample was PBMCs or a T cell subset sorted from them (not recorded which). The receptor comes from a man aged 18 to 30 who had mild COVID-19 (a few samples of this study predate the infection). Cell type and time point are not known. The CDR3 coding sequence is TGTGCCAGCAGCCCTTCAGGGAACTATGGCTACACCTTC. Protein: CASSPSGNYGYTF.